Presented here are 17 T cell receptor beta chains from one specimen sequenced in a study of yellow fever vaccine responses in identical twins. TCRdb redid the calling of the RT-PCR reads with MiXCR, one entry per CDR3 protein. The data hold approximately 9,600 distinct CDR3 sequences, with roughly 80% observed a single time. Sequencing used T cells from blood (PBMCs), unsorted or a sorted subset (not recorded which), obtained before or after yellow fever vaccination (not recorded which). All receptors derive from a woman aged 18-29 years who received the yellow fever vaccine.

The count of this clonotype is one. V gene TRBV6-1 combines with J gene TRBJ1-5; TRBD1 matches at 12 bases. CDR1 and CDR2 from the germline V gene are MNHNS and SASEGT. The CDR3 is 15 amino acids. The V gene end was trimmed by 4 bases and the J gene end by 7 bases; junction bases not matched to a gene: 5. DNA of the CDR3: TGTGCCAGCAGTGTTGGGACAGGGGGCGGACAGCCCCAGCATTTT. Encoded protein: CASSVGTGGGQPQHF.

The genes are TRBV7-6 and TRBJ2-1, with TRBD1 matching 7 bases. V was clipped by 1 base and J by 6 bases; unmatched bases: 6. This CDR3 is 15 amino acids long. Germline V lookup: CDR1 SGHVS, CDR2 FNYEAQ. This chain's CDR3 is CASSLVGGAFNEQFF. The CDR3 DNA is TGTGCCAGCAGCTTAGTAGGGGGCGCGTTCAATGAGCAGTTCTTC.

CDR3 DNA: TGTGCCACTCGGGAGGGGACTAGCGGATTCAATGAGCAGTTCTTC. Translating it yields CATREGTSGFNEQFF. The rearrangement uses TRBV2 and TRBJ2-1, with TRBD2 matching over 11 bases. The germline CDR1 and CDR2 sequences are SNHLY and FYNNEI. The CDR3 sequence is 15 residues long. Trimming at V came to 10 bases and at J to 6 bases, leaving 11 bases not matched to a gene.

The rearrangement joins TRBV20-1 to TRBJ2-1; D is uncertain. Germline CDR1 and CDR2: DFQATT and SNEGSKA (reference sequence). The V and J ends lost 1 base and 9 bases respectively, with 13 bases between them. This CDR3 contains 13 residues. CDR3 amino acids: CSARGSERFEQFF. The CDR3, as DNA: TGCAGTGCTAGAGGCAGCGAGCGTTTTGAGCAGTTCTTC.

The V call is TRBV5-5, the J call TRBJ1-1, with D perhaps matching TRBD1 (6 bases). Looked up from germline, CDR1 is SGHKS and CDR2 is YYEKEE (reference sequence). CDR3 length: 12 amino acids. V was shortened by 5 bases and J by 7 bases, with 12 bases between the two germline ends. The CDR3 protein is CASRGGVLEAFF. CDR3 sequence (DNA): TGTGCCAGCAGAGGGGGGGTTCTTGAAGCTTTCTTT.

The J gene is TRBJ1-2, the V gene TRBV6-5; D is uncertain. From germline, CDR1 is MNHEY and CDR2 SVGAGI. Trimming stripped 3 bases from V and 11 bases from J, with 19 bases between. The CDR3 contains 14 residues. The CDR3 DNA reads TGTGCCAGCAGTTATCTCGTCGGGCATTCGGAGTACACCTTC. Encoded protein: CASSYLVGHSEYTF.

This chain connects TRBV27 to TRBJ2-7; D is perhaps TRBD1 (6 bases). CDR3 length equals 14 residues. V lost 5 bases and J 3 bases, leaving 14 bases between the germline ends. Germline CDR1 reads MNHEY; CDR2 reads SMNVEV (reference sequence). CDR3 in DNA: TGTGCCAGCAGTACTACGACAGGACACTACGAGCAGTACGTC. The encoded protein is CASSTTTGHYEQYV.

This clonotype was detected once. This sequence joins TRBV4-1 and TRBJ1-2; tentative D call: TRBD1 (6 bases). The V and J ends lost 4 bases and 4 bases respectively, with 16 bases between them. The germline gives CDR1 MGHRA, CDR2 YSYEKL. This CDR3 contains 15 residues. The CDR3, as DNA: TGCGCCAGCAGCCCCTCGTCGGGGACATCCTATGGCTACACCTTC. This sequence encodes CASSPSSGTSYGYTF.

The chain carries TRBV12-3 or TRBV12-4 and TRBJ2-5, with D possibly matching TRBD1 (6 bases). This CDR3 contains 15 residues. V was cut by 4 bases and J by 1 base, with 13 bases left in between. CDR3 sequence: CASSSLRTAQETQYF. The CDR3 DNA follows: TGTGCCAGCAGTTCCCTTCGGACAGCCCAAGAGACCCAGTACTTC.

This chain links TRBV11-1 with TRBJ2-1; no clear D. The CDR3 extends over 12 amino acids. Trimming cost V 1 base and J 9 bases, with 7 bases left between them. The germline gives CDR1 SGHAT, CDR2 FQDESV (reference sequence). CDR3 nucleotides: TGTGCCAGCAGCTTAGGGATTTTTGAGCAGTTCTTC. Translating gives CASSLGIFEQFF.

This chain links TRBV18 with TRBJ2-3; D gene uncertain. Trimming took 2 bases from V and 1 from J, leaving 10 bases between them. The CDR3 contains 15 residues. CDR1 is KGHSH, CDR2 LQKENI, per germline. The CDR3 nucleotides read TGTGCCAGCTCACCAGGCGTCCCACGCACAGATACGCAGTATTTT. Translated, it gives CASSPGVPRTDTQYF.

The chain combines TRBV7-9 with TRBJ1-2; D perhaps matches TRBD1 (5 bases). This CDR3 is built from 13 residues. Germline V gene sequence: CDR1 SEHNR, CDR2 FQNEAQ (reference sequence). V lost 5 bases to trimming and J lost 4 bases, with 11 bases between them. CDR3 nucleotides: TGTGCCAGCAGCGCCGGGACTTTCTATGGCTACACCTTC. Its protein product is CASSAGTFYGYTF.

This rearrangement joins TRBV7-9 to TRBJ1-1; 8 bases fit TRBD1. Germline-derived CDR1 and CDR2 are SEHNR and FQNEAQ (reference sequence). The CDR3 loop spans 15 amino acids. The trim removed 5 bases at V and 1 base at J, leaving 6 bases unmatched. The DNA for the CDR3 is TGTGCCAGCAGCCTCCAGGACAGGGCGAACACTGAAGCTTTCTTT. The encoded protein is CASSLQDRANTEAFF.

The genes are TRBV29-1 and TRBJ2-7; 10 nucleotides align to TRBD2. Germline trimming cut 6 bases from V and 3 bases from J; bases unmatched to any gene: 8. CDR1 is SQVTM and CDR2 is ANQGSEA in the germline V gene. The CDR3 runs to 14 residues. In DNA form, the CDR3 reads TGCAGCGTGGTGGAAGCGGGAGGGAACTACGAGCAGTACTTC. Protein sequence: CSVVEAGGNYEQYF.

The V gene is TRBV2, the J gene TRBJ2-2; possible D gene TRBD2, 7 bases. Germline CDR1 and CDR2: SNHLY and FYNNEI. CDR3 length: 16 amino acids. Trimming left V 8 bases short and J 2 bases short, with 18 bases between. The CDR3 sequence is CASLMRGGPNTGELFF. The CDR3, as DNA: TGTGCCAGCCTCATGAGGGGGGGGCCCAACACCGGGGAGCTGTTTTTT.

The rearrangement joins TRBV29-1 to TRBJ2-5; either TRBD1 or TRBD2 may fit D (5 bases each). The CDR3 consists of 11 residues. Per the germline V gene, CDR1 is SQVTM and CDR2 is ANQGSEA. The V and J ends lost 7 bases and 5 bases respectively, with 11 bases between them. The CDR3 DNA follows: TGCAGCGCAGGGACGTGGGAGACCCAGTACTTC. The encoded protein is CSAGTWETQYF.

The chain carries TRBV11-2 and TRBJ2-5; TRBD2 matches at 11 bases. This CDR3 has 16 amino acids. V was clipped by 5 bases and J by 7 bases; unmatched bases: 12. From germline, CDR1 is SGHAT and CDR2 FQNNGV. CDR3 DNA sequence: TGTGCCAGCAGCCCGCAACTAGCGGGAGTCGGTGGGACCCAGTACTTC. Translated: CASSPQLAGVGGTQYF.